This T cell receptor (beta chain) appears in the sequencing data of a study of T cell changes during pregnancy in multiple sclerosis. Sequencing was performed with immunoSEQ multiplex PCR; in TCRdb, only in-frame clones are kept and a portion is missing. The sample records 14,000 or so clones, 80% to 95% being singletons. The CDR3 runs to 11 residues. Deletions cut 4 bases from V and 6 bases from J, with 6 bases between. CDR1 is LNHDA, CDR2 SQIVND, per germline (reference sequence). The receptor was derived from a female donor in good health, enrolled as a control in a pregnancy study. Specimen: peripheral blood, collected in the second trimester of pregnancy. The chain couples TRBV19 to TRBJ1-1; the D gene is possibly TRBD1 (5 bases). CDR3 DNA: TGTGCCAGTAGTAGGGGCCCTGAAGCTTTCTTT. It encodes CASSRGPEAFF.